These 24 T cell receptor beta chains were sequenced from one sample in a study of T cell responses to AZD1222 COVID-19 vaccine. Sequencing used immunoSEQ multiplex PCR; TCRdb keeps in-frame clones, though not all of them. The sample carries about 190,000 clones, approximately 94% recorded once. The starting material was peripheral blood, obtained on day 0 of AZD1222 vaccination. These TCRs come from an adult in good health.

The rearrangement joins TRBV5-1 to TRBJ1-1; no firm D call. Germline CDR1 is SGHRS and CDR2 is YFSETQ. CDR3 length: 15 amino acids. Between the trimmed V and J ends, which lost 4 bases and 1 base, there was a span of 14 bases. CDR3 sequence: CASSDPGQQNTEAFF. The CDR3 region has the DNA TGCGCCAGCAGCGATCCGGGCCAACAGAACACTGAAGCTTTCTTT.

This clone occurred once. This chain connects TRBV9 to TRBJ2-1; 8 nucleotides line up with TRBD2. CDR1 is SGDLS, CDR2 YYNGEE, per germline. This CDR3 region has 16 residues. J lost 7 bases, V lost 4 bases, and 13 bases had no gene match. Here the CDR3 DNA reads TGTGCCAGCAGCCCCCCCCCGGTAGCGGGAAGGAATGAGCAGTTCTTC. The encoded protein is CASSPPPVAGRNEQFF.

The rearrangement joins TRBV28 to TRBJ1-3, with 7 bases aligning to TRBD1. Losses at the gene ends were 6 bases for V and 4 bases for J; bases not matched to a gene: 15. The CDR3 is 17 residues long. Germline V gene sequence: CDR1 MDHEN, CDR2 SYDVKM. In nucleotides, the CDR3 is TGTGCCAGCAGAAGCGACAGGGCGAGGAACCCCGGAAACACCATATATTTT. This encodes CASRSDRARNPGNTIYF.

The J gene is TRBJ1-2, the V gene TRBV27; 9 bases fit TRBD1. Germline V gene lookup returns CDR1 MNHEY and CDR2 SMNVEV (reference sequence). The CDR3 is 13 residues long. V was clipped by 7 bases and J by 6 bases; unmatched bases: 6. The CDR3 loop reads CASTPTGGHGYTF. CDR3 DNA sequence: TGTGCCAGCACCCCGACAGGGGGGCATGGCTACACCTTC.

The chain joins TRBV11-2 to TRBJ2-5; either TRBD1 or TRBD2 may supply D (5 bases each). CDR3 length: 14 residues. The V end lost 4 bases, the J end lost 2 bases, and 11 bases lay between the germline ends. CDR1 and CDR2 (germline): SGHAT, FQNNGV. For the CDR3, the DNA is TGTGCCAGCAGCTCGGGACGGAGTCAAGAGACCCAGTACTTC. Its translation is CASSSGRSQETQYF.

The chain combines TRBV27 with TRBJ2-7; D is possibly TRBD1 or TRBD2 (5 bases each). Trimming left V 5 bases short and J 2 bases short, with 22 bases between. Germline V gene sequence: CDR1 MNHEY, CDR2 SMNVEV (reference sequence). The CDR3 consists of 17 residues. The CDR3 nucleotides are TGTGCCAGCAGTCCCCTTCCTCCGGGACGGGATGCCTACGAGCAGTACTTC. It specifies CASSPLPPGRDAYEQYF.

V gene TRBV7-2 combines with J gene TRBJ1-2, with 7 positions matching TRBD1. The CDR3 contains 15 residues. The V gene end was trimmed by 5 bases and the J gene end by 5 bases; junction bases not matched to a gene: 11. Germline V CDR1 and CDR2: SGHTA, FQGNSA. CDR3 amino acids: CASSLRTGPAYGYTF. In DNA form, the CDR3 reads TGTGCCAGCAGCCTGAGGACAGGCCCAGCTTATGGCTACACCTTC.

V gene TRBV5-1 combines with J gene TRBJ2-5, with 10 bases fitting TRBD1. CDR3 length: 15 amino acids. The trim removed 1 base at V and 3 bases at J, leaving 3 bases unmatched. The germline V gene encodes CDR1 SGHRS and CDR2 YFSETQ. The CDR3 nucleotides read TGCGCCAGCAGCTTGTTGGGACAGGGGAAAGAGACCCAGTACTTC. It is translated as CASSLLGQGKETQYF. The full variable domain, in which reference TRBV5-1 and TRBJ2-5 provide the parts outside the CDR3, is KAGVTQTPRYLIKTRGQQVTLSCSPISGHRSVSWYQQTPGQGLQFLFEYFSETQRNKGNFPGRFSGRQFSNSRSEMNVSTLELGDSALYLCASSLLGQGKETQYFGPGTRLLVL.

The chain employs TRBV6-5 and TRBJ2-7; 7 bases align to TRBD2. V gave up 0 bases and J gave up 3 bases; unmatched junction bases: 8. Germline V gene lookup returns CDR1 MNHEY and CDR2 SVGAGI. The CDR3 spans 16 residues. The CDR3 region has the DNA TGTGCCAGCAGTTACTCGGGGGGGTTCGGGGACTACGAGCAGTACTTC. Translation gives CASSYSGGFGDYEQYF.

This clone was picked up one time. The gene calls are TRBV9 and TRBJ2-2, with D maybe TRBD1 (6 bases). Germline lookup yields CDR1 SGDLS and CDR2 YYNGEE. The CDR3 extends over 15 amino acids. V lost 1 base and J 0 bases, leaving 7 bases between the germline ends. CDR3 residues: CASSVRTANTGELFF. The CDR3 bases are TGTGCCAGCAGCGTAAGGACAGCGAACACCGGGGAGCTGTTTTTT. Full variable domain (outside the CDR3, taken from reference TRBV9 and TRBJ2-2): DSGVTQTPKHLITATGQRVTLRCSPRSGDLSVYWYQQSLDQGLQFLIQYYNGEERAKGNILERFSAQQFPDLHSELNLSSLELGDSALYFCASSVRTANTGELFFGEGSRLTVL.

The V and J genes are TRBV6-5 and TRBJ2-2, with 7 bases lining up with TRBD1. The V gene's germline CDR1 is MNHEY and CDR2 SVGAGI. The CDR3 contains 15 residues. The V and J ends lost 5 bases and 3 bases, in that order; junction bases with no gene match: 6. In DNA, the CDR3 is TGTGCCAGCAGTCCAAGGGGGCCGGACACCGGGGAGCTGTTTTTT. Protein product: CASSPRGPDTGELFF.

This clone was seen only once. The chain recombines TRBV18 with TRBJ1-4; no reliable D call. V was pared by 2 bases and J by 8 bases, with 15 bases between. CDR3 length equals 15 residues. Germline loops: CDR1 KGHSH, CDR2 LQKENI. The chain's CDR3 is CASSPGPEVGEKLFF. CDR3 nucleotide sequence: TGTGCCAGCTCACCAGGACCGGAGGTAGGAGAAAAACTGTTTTTT. Complete variable domain (other parts from reference TRBV18 and TRBJ1-4): NAGVMQNPRHLVRRRGQEARLRCSPMKGHSHVYWYRQLPEEGLKFMVYLQKENIIDESGMPKERFSAEFPKEGPSILRIQQVVRGDSAAYFCASSPGPEVGEKLFFGSGTQLSVL.

The CDR3 sequence is CAIATRSNEKLFF. The CDR3 nucleotides read TGTGCCATCGCTACCAGATCTAATGAAAAACTGTTTTTT. This chain links TRBV6-6 with TRBJ1-4; unclear D gene. Germline-derived CDR1 and CDR2 are MNHNY and SVGAGI (reference sequence). The length of the CDR3 is 13 residues. Trimming left V 10 bases short and J 3 bases short, with 12 bases between.

The chain uses TRBV6-5 and TRBJ2-1; 11 bases are a match to TRBD2. Germline V lookup: CDR1 MNHEY, CDR2 SVGAGI. Trimming removed 7 bases from V and 3 bases from J; junction bases left unmatched: 5. This CDR3 contains 15 residues. CDR3 amino acids: CASMPGLAVYNEQFF. In DNA form, the CDR3 reads TGTGCCAGCATGCCGGGACTAGCGGTCTACAATGAGCAGTTCTTC.

The chain has TRBV5-4 and TRBJ2-3, with TRBD2 as a possible D gene (5 bases). Germline CDR1 reads SGHNT; CDR2 reads YYREEE (reference sequence). CDR3 length: 17 amino acids. V was cut by 0 bases and J by 2 bases, with 16 bases left in between. The CDR3, as DNA: TGTGCCAGCAGCTTGGGAGTGGCGGGTGAAAACACAGATACGCAGTATTTT. Amino acids: CASSLGVAGENTDTQYF.

In DNA form, the CDR3 reads TGTGCCAGCAGCCAAGCGATGTCTGGGGCCAACGTCCTGACTTTC. It specifies CASSQAMSGANVLTF. The rearrangement links TRBV4-2 to TRBJ2-6; no definite D call. CDR1 is LGHNA and CDR2 is YNFKEQ in the germline V gene. CDR3 length equals 15 residues. With 1 base removed from V and 1 base from J, the gap between germline ends came to 5 bases.

V is TRBV7-8 and J is TRBJ1-2; 10 bases match TRBD1. This CDR3 is built from 15 residues. Trimming at V came to 5 bases and at J to 6 bases, leaving 9 bases not matched to a gene. Germline assignment: CDR1 SGHVS and CDR2 FQNEAQ. The CDR3 DNA reads as TGTGCCAGCAGCGCGACAGGGGGCCAGAAGAATGGCTACACCTTC. This codes for CASSATGGQKNGYTF.

The chain links TRBV3-1 (or the pseudogene TRBV3-2) to TRBJ1-5; no firm D call. Trimming stripped 0 bases from V and 5 bases from J, with 11 bases between. The CDR3 sequence is 15 residues long. CDR1 is LGHDT, CDR2 YNNKEL, per germline (reference sequence). CDR3 nucleotide sequence: TGTGCCAGCAGCCAAGATAGTGGGTCGGATCAGCCCCAGCATTTT. It specifies CASSQDSGSDQPQHF.

Remarks on this clone: At one end the junction does not follow the germline gene, possibly because of a read error. The chain employs TRBV18 and TRBJ2-7, with unresolved D. CDR3 size: 14 residues. Germline V gene sequence: CDR1 KGHSH, CDR2 LQKENI. The CDR3 DNA reads TGTGCCAGCTCTCCACAACCCCCCCCCTACGAGCAGTACTTC. It translates to CASSPQPPPYEQYF.

The rearrangement uses TRBV7-8 and TRBJ1-5; D might be TRBD1 (6 bases). Germline CDR1 reads SGHVS; CDR2 reads FQNEAQ. The CDR3 is 18 amino acids. V was clipped by 5 bases and J by 10 bases, with 30 bases between them. CDR3 DNA: TGTGCCAGCAGCCCAAGGCGTGGGTCGGGGGCCACAATGTATCCCCAGCATTTT. It codes for CASSPRRGSGATMYPQHF.

The chain has TRBV5-4 and TRBJ1-2; 9 nucleotides align to TRBD1. The CDR3 contains 13 residues. Unmatched junction bases numbered 3, after V lost 4 bases and J lost 5 bases. Germline CDR1 SGHNT, CDR2 YYREEE (reference sequence). The CDR3 DNA sequence: TGTGCCAGCAGCCCGGGACAGGGATATGGCTACACCTTC. As protein: CASSPGQGYGYTF.

The rearrangement links TRBV30 to TRBJ1-6; 8 positions match TRBD1. The length of the CDR3 is 13 residues. Looked up from germline, CDR1 is GTSNPN and CDR2 is SVGIG (reference sequence). V shed 2 bases and J 9 bases; nucleotides not matched to a gene: 3. The CDR3 protein is CAWSPDRVSPLHF. Written as DNA, the CDR3 is TGTGCCTGGAGTCCGGACAGGGTTTCACCCCTCCACTTT.

The rearrangement uses TRBV2 and TRBJ1-2, with no clear D. The CDR3 consists of 11 residues. V lost 7 bases to trimming and J lost 4 bases, with 7 bases between them. The germline CDR1 and CDR2 sequences are SNHLY and FYNNEI. CDR3 amino acids: CASTSSYGYTF. CDR3 DNA sequence: TGTGCCAGCACCTCAAGCTATGGCTACACCTTC.

There are a few counts of this clone. J is TRBJ1-3 and V is TRBV7-2; TRBD1 is a possible D gene (6 bases). The CDR3 consists of 14 residues. The germline V gene encodes CDR1 SGHTA and CDR2 FQGNSA. V was clipped by 5 bases and J by 11 bases, with 19 bases between them. The CDR3 DNA sequence: TGTGCCAGCAGCGTCCAAAGGGGGGTGTGGCCCATATATTTT. Protein sequence: CASSVQRGVWPIYF.